This T cell receptor (beta chain) was documented in a study of shared clonotypes between healthy human individuals. The study, taken as a whole, reports: The donor pool, a small one, limited the genetic and exposure-history diversity represented. Memory subsets generally showed smaller estimated richness than naive subsets did. It was observed that about 5% of naive CD4 clonotypes were shared across a handful of donors.

This CDR3 spans 15 amino acids. Germline assignment: CDR1 SGHTA and CDR2 FQGTGA. Trimming pared 2 bases from V and 5 bases from J, leaving 16 bases between. Comments on this clone: Its target is unknown.

The assay was immunoSEQ multiplex PCR, and TCRdb's table has in-frame clones only and misses some. The sample yields a few million clones, just under 95% seen once. The J gene is TRBJ2-7, the V gene TRBV7-3; tentatively, D is TRBD1 or TRBD2 (5 bases each). The TCR comes from a man aged 18 to 29 in good health. Some clones in this sample may be carry-over from other donors' samples. Sequenced: naive CD4+ T cells from PBMCs. Subset meaning: CD45RA+ positively selected. For the CDR3, the DNA is TGTGCCAGCAGCTTAGATTCTGGACGGGGCCACGAGCAGTACTTC. Its translation is CASSLDSGRGHEQYF.